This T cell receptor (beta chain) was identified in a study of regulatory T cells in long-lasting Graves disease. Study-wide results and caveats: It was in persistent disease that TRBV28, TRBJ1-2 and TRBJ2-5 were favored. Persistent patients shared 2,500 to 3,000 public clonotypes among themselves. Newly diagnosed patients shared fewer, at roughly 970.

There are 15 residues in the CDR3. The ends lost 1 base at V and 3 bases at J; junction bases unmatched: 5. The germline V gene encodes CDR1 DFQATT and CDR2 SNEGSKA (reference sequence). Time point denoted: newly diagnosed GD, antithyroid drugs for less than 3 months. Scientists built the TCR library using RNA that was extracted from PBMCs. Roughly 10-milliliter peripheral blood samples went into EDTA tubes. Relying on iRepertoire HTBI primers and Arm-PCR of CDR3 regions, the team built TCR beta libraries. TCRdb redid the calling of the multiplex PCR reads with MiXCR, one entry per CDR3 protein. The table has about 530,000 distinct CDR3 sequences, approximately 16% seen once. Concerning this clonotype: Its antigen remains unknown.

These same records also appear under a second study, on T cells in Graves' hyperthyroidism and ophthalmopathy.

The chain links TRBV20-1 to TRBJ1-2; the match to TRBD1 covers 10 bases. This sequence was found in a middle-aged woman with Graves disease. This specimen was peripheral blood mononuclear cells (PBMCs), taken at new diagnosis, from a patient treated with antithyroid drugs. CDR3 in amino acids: CSARGRTGGYYGYTF. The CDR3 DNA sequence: TGCAGTGCTAGAGGACGGACAGGGGGTTACTATGGCTACACCTTC.